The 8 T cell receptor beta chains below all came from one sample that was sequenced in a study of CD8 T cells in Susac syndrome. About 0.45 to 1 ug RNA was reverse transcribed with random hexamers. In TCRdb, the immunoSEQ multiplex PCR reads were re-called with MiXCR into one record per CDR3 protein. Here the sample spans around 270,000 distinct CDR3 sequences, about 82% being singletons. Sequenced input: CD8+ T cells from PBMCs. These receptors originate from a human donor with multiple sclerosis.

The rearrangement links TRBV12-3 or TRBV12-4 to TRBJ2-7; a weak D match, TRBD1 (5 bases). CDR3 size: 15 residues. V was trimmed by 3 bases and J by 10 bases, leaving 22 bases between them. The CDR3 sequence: CASSFLQELIPTQYF. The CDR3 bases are TGTGCCAGCAGTTTTCTACAGGAGTTAATACCAACCCAGTACTTC.

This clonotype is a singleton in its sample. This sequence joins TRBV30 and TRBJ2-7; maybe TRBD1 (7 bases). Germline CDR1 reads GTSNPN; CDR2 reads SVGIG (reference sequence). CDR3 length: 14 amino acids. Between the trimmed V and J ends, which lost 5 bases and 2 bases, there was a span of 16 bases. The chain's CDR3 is CAWGELRGAYEQYF. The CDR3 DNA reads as TGTGCCTGGGGGGAGCTCAGGGGGGCCTACGAGCAGTACTTC.

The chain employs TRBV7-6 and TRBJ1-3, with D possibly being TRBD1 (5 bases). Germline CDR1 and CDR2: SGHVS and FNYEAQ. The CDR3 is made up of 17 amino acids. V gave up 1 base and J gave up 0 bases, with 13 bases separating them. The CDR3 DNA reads TGTGCCAGCAGCTTAGAAAGGGGCGGAGGCTCTGGAAACACCATATATTTT. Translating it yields CASSLERGGGSGNTIYF.

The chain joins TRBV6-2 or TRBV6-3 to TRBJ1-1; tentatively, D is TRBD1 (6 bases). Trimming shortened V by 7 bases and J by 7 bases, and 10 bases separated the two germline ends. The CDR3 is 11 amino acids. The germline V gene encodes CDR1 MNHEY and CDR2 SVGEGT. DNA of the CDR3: TGTGCCAGCAACGACAGGCTTGAAGCTTTCTTT. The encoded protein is CASNDRLEAFF.

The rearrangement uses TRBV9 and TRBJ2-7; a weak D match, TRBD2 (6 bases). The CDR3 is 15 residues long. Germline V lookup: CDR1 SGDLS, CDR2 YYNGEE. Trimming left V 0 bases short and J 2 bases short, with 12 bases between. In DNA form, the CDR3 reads TGTGCCAGCAGCGTAGGTGGGACTGCAGCCTACGAGCAGTACTTC. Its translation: CASSVGGTAAYEQYF.

CDR3 sequence (DNA): TGTGCCAGCAGCCTAACCGGGACAGGAGTCTACGAGCAGTACTTC. Its protein product is CASSLTGTGVYEQYF. V usage is TRBV13 and J usage is TRBJ2-7; 8 bases map to TRBD1. CDR3 length equals 15 residues. Germline CDR1 PRHDT, CDR2 FYEKMQ (reference sequence). V lost 5 bases to trimming and J lost 3 bases; unmatched junction nucleotides: 9.

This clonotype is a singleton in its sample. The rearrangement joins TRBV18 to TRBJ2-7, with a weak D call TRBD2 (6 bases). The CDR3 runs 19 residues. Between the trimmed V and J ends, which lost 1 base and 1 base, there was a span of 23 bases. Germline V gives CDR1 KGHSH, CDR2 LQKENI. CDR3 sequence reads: CASSPLGLTKWPASYEQYF. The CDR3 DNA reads TGTGCCAGCTCACCACTGGGACTGACAAAGTGGCCCGCTTCCTACGAGCAGTACTTC.

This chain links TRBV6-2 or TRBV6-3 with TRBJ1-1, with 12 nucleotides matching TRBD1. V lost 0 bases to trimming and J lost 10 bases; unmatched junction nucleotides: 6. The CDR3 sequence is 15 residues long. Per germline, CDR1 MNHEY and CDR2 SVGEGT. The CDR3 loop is CASSYSGQGASGAFF. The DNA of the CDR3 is TGTGCCAGCAGTTACTCGGGACAGGGGGCCTCGGGAGCTTTCTTT.